These 14 T cell receptor beta chains share one sample of origin, sequenced in a study of CD8 T cells in Susac syndrome. Reverse transcription of roughly 0.5 to 1 ug RNA was carried out with random hexamers. TCRdb redid the calling of the immunoSEQ multiplex PCR reads with MiXCR, one entry per CDR3 protein. The sample carries more than 70,000 distinct CDR3 sequences, approximately 92% recorded once. Sequenced sample: CD8+ T cells from PBMCs. Every receptor here comes from a human donor in good health.

This chain connects TRBV20-1 to TRBJ2-4; D is uncertain. Germline V gene data show CDR1 as DFQATT and CDR2 as SNEGSKA (reference sequence). The CDR3 contains 14 residues. Trimming took off 3 bases at V and 8 bases at J, with 17 bases between the two ends. The CDR3 sequence is CSARDEDGRDIQYF. The CDR3 DNA follows: TGCAGTGCTAGGGACGAAGACGGCCGGGACATTCAGTACTTC.

The rearrangement links TRBV3-1 to TRBJ1-5, with a weak D call TRBD1 (6 bases). Per germline, CDR1 LGHDT and CDR2 YNNKEL (reference sequence). V lost 4 bases and J lost 6, with 13 bases in between. The CDR3 consists of 14 residues. The chain's CDR3 is CASSPMGAGQPQHF. The DNA of the CDR3 is TGTGCCAGCAGCCCCATGGGGGCTGGTCAGCCCCAGCATTTT.

The V call is TRBV7-9, the J call TRBJ1-2, with 8 positions matching TRBD1. V shed 1 base and J 6 bases; nucleotides not matched to a gene: 4. The V gene's germline CDR1 is SEHNR and CDR2 FQNEAQ (reference sequence). The CDR3 totals 14 residues. The CDR3 reads CASSLGAGGDGYTF. CDR3 nucleotides: TGTGCCAGCAGCTTAGGGGCAGGGGGCGATGGCTACACCTTC.

The J gene is TRBJ2-1, the V gene TRBV12-3 or TRBV12-4; 8 bases agree with TRBD1. Germline trimming cut 4 bases from V and 14 bases from J; bases unmatched to any gene: 4. The length of the CDR3 is 11 residues. CDR3 residues: CASSYGQGKFF. CDR3 DNA: TGTGCCAGCAGTTACGGACAGGGCAAGTTCTTC.

V usage is TRBV10-3 and J usage is TRBJ2-2; the match to TRBD1 covers 8 bases. The CDR3 extends over 14 amino acids. V lost 7 bases, J lost 1 base, and 2 bases stayed unmatched. Germline CDR1 and CDR2: ENHRY and SYGVKD. CDR3 sequence: CAIMGQENTGELFF. The CDR3 DNA reads as TGTGCCATCATGGGACAGGAGAACACCGGGGAGCTGTTTTTT.

The rearrangement joins TRBV12-3 or TRBV12-4 to TRBJ2-2; D unclear. The CDR3 is 16 amino acids. Trimming cost V 5 bases and J 0 bases, with 13 bases left between them. The CDR3 sequence: CASSPSGPANTGELFF. DNA of the CDR3: TGTGCCAGCAGTCCTAGTGGGCCAGCGAACACCGGGGAGCTGTTTTTT.

V is TRBV29-1 and J is TRBJ2-1; TRBD2 aligns across 9 bases. V was pared by 7 bases and J by 3 bases, with 4 bases of the junction left unmatched. The CDR3 covers 13 residues. Germline CDR1 SQVTM, CDR2 ANQGSEA. The CDR3 here is CSGKTSGYNEQFF. The CDR3, as DNA: TGCAGCGGAAAGACTAGCGGCTACAATGAGCAGTTCTTC.

This sequence joins TRBV13 and TRBJ1-2; TRBD1 matches 9 bases. Losses at the gene ends were 0 bases for V and 11 bases for J; bases not matched to a gene: 10. CDR1 is PRHDT and CDR2 is FYEKMQ in the germline V gene (reference sequence). The CDR3 runs 15 residues. CDR3 DNA sequence: TGTGCCAGCAGCTTAGGCCGGGGGACAGGGCTGTGGTACACCTTC. Translating gives CASSLGRGTGLWYTF.

The J gene is TRBJ1-1, the V gene TRBV9; D perhaps matches TRBD1 (5 bases). The CDR3 spans 15 residues. The V end lost 0 bases, the J end lost 4 bases, and 13 bases lay between the germline ends. CDR1 is SGDLS, CDR2 YYNGEE, per germline. CDR3 DNA: TGTGCCAGCAGCGTAGTTGTAGGGGCTAGCACTGAAGCTTTCTTT. Amino acid sequence: CASSVVVGASTEAFF. Using reference TRBV9 and TRBJ1-1 for the parts outside the CDR3, the full variable domain is DSGVTQTPKHLITATGQRVTLRCSPRSGDLSVYWYQQSLDQGLQFLIQYYNGEERAKGNILERFSAQQFPDLHSELNLSSLELGDSALYFCASSVVVGASTEAFFGQGTRLTVV.

V and J are TRBV25-1 and TRBJ2-3; D is perhaps TRBD2 (6 bases). This CDR3 contains 14 residues. The V and J ends lost 4 bases and 0 bases respectively, with 8 bases between them. CDR1 is MGHDK and CDR2 is SYGVNS in the germline V gene. Written as DNA, the CDR3 is TGTGCCAGCAGTGTGGGGACTAGCACAGATACGCAGTATTTT. It encodes CASSVGTSTDTQYF.

V gene TRBV6-2 or TRBV6-3 combines with J gene TRBJ2-3, with 7 bases that match TRBD1. Germline trimming cut 6 bases from V and 1 base from J; bases unmatched to any gene: 7. The CDR3 extends over 15 amino acids. Germline CDR1 is MNHEY and CDR2 is SVGEGT. The CDR3 region has the DNA TGTGCCAGCAGGGACGACAGGGTGGGCACAGATACGCAGTATTTT. As protein: CASRDDRVGTDTQYF.

The chain links TRBV29-1 to TRBJ1-1; D unclear. The CDR3 is 13 residues long. Trimming took off 3 bases at V and 3 bases at J, with 11 bases between the two ends. Germline CDR1 SQVTM, CDR2 ANQGSEA. The CDR3 reads CSVDFGVYTEAFF. The DNA of the CDR3 is TGCAGCGTTGACTTTGGGGTCTACACTGAAGCTTTCTTT.

This chain joins TRBV29-1 and TRBJ2-7; TRBD1 matches at 7 bases. Trimming at V came to 6 bases and at J to 2 bases, leaving 1 base not matched to a gene. In germline, CDR1 is SQVTM, CDR2 ANQGSEA. The CDR3 sequence is 11 residues long. In DNA, the CDR3 is TGCAGCGTCGGGACAGCCTACGAGCAGTACTTC. This encodes CSVGTAYEQYF.

This rearrangement joins TRBV5-8 to TRBJ2-7; 7 bases align to TRBD1. With V trimmed by 1 base and J by 2 bases, 3 bases remained unmatched. Germline CDR1 SGHTS, CDR2 YDEGEE. This CDR3 has 14 residues. The CDR3 loop reads CASSLRDRPYEQYF. Written as DNA, the CDR3 is TGTGCCAGCAGCTTGAGGGACAGACCCTACGAGCAGTACTTC.